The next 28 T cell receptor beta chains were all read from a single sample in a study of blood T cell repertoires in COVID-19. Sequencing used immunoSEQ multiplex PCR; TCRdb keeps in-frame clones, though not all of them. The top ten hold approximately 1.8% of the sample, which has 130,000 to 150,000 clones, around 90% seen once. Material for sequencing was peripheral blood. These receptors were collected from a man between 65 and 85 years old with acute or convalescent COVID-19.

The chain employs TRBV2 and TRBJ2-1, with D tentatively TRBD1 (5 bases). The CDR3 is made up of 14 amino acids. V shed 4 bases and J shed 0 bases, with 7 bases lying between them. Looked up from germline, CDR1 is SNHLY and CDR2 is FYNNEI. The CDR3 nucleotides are TGTGCCAGCAGTGCCGACAGCTCCTACAATGAGCAGTTCTTC. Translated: CASSADSSYNEQFF.

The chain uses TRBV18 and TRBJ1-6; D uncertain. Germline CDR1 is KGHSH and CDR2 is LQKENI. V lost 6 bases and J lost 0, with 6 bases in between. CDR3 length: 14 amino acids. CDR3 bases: TGTGCCAGCTCGGCTAGCTCCTATAATTCACCCCTCCACTTT. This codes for CASSASSYNSPLHF.

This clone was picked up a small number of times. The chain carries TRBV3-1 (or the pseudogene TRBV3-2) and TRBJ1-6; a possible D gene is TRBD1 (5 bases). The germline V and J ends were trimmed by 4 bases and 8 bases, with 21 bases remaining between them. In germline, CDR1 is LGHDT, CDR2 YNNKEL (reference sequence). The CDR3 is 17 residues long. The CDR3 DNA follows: TGTGCCAGCAGCCGCACCCAGGGACTCGCCGAGGATTCACCCCTCCACTTT. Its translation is CASSRTQGLAEDSPLHF.

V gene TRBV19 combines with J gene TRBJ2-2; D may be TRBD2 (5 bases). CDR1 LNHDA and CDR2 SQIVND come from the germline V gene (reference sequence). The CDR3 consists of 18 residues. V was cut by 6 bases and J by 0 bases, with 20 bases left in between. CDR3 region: CASSLGRGRIPNTGELFF. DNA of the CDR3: TGTGCCAGTAGCCTCGGGCGAGGGCGGATTCCGAACACCGGGGAGCTGTTTTTT. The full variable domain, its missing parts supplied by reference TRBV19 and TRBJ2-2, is DGGITQSPKYLFRKEGQNVTLSCEQNLNHDAMYWYRQDPGQGLRLIYYSQIVNDFQKGDIAEGYSVSREKKESFPLTVTSAQKNPTAFYLCASSLGRGRIPNTGELFFGEGSRLTVL.

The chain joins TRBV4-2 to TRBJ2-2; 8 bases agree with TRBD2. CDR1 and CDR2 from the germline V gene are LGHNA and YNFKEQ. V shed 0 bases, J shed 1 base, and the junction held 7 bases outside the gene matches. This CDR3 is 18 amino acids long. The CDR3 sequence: CASSQDLKRGMNTGELFF. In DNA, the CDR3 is TGTGCCAGCAGCCAAGATCTTAAGCGGGGGATGAACACCGGGGAGCTGTTTTTT.

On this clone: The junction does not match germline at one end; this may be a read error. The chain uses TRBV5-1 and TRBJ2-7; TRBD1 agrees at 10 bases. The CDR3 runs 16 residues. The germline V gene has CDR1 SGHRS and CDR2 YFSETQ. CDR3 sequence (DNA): TGCGCCAGCAGCCCGGGGGACAGGGGAAACTCCCACGAGCAGTACTTC. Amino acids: CASSPGDRGNSHEQYF. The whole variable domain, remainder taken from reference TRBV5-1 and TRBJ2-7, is KAGVTQTPRYLIKTRGQQVTLSCSPISGHRSVSWYQQTPGQGLQFLFEYFSETQRNKGNFPGRFSGRQFSNSRSEMNVSTLELGDSALYLCASSPGDRGNSHEQYFGPGTRLTVT.

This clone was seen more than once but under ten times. The CDR3, as DNA: TGTGCCAGCAGCGTAGCCCCTAGCGGGAGGTACGAGCAGTACTTC. It encodes CASSVAPSGRYEQYF. This chain joins TRBV9 and TRBJ2-7; 11 bases are a match to TRBD2. The CDR3 is 15 amino acids. The germline CDR1 and CDR2 sequences are SGDLS and YYNGEE. V gave up 0 bases and J gave up 4 bases; unmatched junction bases: 3. Complete variable domain (other parts from reference TRBV9 and TRBJ2-7): DSGVTQTPKHLITATGQRVTLRCSPRSGDLSVYWYQQSLDQGLQFLIQYYNGEERAKGNILERFSAQQFPDLHSELNLSSLELGDSALYFCASSVAPSGRYEQYFGPGTRLTVT.

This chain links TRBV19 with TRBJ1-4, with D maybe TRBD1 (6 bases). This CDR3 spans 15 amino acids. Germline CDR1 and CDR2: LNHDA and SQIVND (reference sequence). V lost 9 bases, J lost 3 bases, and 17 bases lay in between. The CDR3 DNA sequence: TGTGCCAGCAGAGAACAGGGAGGGGCTAATGAAAAACTGTTTTTT. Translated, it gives CASREQGGANEKLFF.

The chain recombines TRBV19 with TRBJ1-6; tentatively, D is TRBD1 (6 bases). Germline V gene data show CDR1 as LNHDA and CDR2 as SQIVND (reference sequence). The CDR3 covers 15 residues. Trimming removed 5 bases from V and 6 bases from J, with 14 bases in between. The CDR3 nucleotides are TGTGCCAGTAGTTCTCACAGGGCTGCTAATTCACCCCTCCACTTT. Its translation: CASSSHRAANSPLHF.

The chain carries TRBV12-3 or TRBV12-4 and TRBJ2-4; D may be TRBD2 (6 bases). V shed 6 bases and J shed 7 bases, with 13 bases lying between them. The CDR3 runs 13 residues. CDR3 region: CASSSQGGNIQYF. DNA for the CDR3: TGTGCCAGCAGCTCCCAGGGAGGTAACATTCAGTACTTC.

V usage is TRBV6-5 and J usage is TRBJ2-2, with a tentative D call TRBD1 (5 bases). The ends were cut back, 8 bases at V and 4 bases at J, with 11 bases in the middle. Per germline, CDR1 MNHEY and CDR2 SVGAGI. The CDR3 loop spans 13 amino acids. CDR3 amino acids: CASVTGFTGELFF. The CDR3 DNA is TGTGCCAGCGTCACAGGATTCACCGGGGAGCTGTTTTTT.

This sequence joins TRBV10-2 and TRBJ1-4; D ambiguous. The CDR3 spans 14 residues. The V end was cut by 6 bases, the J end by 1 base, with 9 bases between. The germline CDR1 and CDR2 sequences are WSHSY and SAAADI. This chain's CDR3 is CASSPRGTNEKLFF. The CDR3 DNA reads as TGCGCCAGCAGCCCGCGGGGAACTAATGAAAAACTGTTTTTT.

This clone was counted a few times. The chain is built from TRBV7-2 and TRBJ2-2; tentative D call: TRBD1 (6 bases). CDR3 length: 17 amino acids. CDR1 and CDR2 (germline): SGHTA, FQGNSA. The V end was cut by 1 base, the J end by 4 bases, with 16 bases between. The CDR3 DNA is TGTGCCAGCAGCTTAGGGGGGACACTAGGGTTCACCGGGGAGCTGTTTTTT. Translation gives CASSLGGTLGFTGELFF.

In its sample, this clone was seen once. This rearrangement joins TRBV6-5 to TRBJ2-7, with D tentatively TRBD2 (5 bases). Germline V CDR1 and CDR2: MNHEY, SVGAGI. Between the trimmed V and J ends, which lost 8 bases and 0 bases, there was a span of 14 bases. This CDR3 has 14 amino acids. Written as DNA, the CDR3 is TGTGCCAGCTCGTGGCGGGCCTACTCCTACGAGCAGTACTTC. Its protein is CASSWRAYSYEQYF.

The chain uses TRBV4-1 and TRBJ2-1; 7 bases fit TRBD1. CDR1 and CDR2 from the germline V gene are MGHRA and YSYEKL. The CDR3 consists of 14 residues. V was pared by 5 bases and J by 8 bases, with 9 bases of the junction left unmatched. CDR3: CASSVKQGLDEQFF. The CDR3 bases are TGCGCCAGCAGCGTAAAACAGGGGTTGGATGAGCAGTTCTTC.

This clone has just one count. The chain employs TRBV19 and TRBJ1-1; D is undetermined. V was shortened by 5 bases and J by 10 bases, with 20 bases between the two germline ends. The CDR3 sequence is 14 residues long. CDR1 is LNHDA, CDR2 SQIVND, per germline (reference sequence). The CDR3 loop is CASSGPGATQGAFF. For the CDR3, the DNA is TGTGCCAGTAGTGGTCCAGGTGCAACCCAAGGAGCTTTCTTT.

The CDR3, as DNA: TGCGCCAGCAGCGGGCGGGGCAGCACAGATACGCAGTATTTT. Translated, it gives CASSGRGSTDTQYF. The rearrangement uses TRBV4-1 and TRBJ2-3, with D possibly being TRBD2 (6 bases). The CDR3 sequence is 14 residues long. Germline CDR1 reads MGHRA; CDR2 reads YSYEKL. V lost 5 bases and J lost 0, with 9 bases in between.

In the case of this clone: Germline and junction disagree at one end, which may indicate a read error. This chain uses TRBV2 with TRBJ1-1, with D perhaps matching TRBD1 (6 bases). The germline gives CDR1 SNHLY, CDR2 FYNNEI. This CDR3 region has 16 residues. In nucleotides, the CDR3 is TGTGCCAGCAGGGAAGGGACATCCCTATTAGACACTGAAGCTTTCTTT. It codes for CASREGTSLLDTEAFF. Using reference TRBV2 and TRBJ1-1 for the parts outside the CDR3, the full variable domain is EPEVTQTPSHQVTQMGQEVILRCVPISNHLYFYWYRQILGQKVEFLVSFYNNEISEKSEIFDDQFSVERPDGSNFTLKIRSTKLEDSAMYFCASREGTSLLDTEAFFGQGTRLTVV.

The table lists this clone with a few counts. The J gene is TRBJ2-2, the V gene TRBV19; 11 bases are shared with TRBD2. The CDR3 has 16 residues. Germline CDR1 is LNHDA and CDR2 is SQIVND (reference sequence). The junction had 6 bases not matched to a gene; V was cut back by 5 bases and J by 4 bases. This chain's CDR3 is CASSLRLAGFTGELFF. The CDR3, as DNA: TGTGCCAGTAGTCTGAGACTAGCGGGGTTCACCGGGGAGCTGTTTTTT. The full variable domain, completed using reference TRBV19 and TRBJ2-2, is DGGITQSPKYLFRKEGQNVTLSCEQNLNHDAMYWYRQDPGQGLRLIYYSQIVNDFQKGDIAEGYSVSREKKESFPLTVTSAQKNPTAFYLCASSLRLAGFTGELFFGEGSRLTVL.

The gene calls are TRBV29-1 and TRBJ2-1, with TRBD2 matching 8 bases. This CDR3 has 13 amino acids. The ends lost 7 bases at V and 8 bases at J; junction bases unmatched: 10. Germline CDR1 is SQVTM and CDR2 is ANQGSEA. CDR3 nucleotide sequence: TGCAGCGCGGAAACGGGGGGGAAAGATGAGCAGTTCTTC. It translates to CSAETGGKDEQFF.

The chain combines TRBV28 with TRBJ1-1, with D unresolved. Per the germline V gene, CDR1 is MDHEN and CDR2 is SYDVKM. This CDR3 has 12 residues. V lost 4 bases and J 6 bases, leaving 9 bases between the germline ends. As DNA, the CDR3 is TGTGCCAGCAGTTCCCCTCCCTCTGAAGCTTTCTTT. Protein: CASSSPPSEAFF.

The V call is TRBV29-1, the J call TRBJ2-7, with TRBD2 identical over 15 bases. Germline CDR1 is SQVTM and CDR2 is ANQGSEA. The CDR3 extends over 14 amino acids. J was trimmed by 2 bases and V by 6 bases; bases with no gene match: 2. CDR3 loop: CSVRTSGRAYEQYF. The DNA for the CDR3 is TGCAGCGTCAGGACTAGCGGGAGGGCCTACGAGCAGTACTTC.

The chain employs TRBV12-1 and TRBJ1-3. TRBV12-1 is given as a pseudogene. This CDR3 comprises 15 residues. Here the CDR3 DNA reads TGTGCCAGCAGCTTTGTTCGGGGGTCTGGAAACACCATATATTTT. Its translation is CASSFVRGSGNTIYF.

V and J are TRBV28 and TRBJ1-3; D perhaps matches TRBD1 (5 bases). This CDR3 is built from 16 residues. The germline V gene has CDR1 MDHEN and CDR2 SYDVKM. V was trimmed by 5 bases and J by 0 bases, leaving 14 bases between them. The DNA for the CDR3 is TGTGCCAGCAGTACCGGACATGTCAGCTCTGGAAACACCATATATTTT. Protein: CASSTGHVSSGNTIYF. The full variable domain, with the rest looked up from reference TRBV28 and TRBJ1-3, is DVKVTQSSRYLVKRTGEKVFLECVQDMDHENMFWYRQDPGLGLRLIYFSYDVKMKEKGDIPEGYSVSREKKERFSLILESASTNQTSMYLCASSTGHVSSGNTIYFGEGSWLTVV.

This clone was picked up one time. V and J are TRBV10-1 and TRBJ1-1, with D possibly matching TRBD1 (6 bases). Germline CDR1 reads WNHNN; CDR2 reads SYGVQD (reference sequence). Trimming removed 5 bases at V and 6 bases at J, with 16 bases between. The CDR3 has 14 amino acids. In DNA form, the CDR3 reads TGCGCCAGCAGTCGTAACAGGGAAGGGGCTGAAGCTTTCTTT. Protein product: CASSRNREGAEAFF.

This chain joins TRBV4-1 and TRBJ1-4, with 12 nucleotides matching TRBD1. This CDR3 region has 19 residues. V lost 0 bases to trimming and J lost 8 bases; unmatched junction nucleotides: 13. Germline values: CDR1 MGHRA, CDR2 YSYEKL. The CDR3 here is CASSQEGQGAGGSSEKLFF. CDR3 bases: TGCGCCAGCAGCCAAGAGGGACAGGGGGCTGGAGGTTCTAGCGAAAAACTGTTTTTT.

Here the CDR3 DNA reads TGTGCCAGCAGTTTATTCACGACAGCGAACACTGAAGCTTTCTTT. This encodes CASSLFTTANTEAFF. The rearrangement joins TRBV28 to TRBJ1-1; weak D call: TRBD1 (5 bases). The CDR3 is 15 residues long. From germline, CDR1 is MDHEN and CDR2 SYDVKM. Between the trimmed V and J ends, which lost 1 base and 1 base, there was a span of 10 bases.

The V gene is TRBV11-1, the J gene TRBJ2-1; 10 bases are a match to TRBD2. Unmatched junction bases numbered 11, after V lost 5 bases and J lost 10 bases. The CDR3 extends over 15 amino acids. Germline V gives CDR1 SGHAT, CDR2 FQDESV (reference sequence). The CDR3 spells CASSPRLAGAGEQFF. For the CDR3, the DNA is TGTGCCAGCAGCCCCCGGCTAGCGGGGGCGGGGGAGCAGTTCTTC.